The 11 T cell receptor beta chains below come from one sample, sequenced in a study of CD8+ T cells in alopecia areata. Reverse transcribed after extraction, RNA yielded cDNA as the sequencing template. This table comes from immunoSEQ multiplex PCR, and its TCRdb copy is limited to in-frame clones, with some not included. The repertoire consists of 30,000 to 45,000 clones, with around half occurring once and the leading ten covering less than 2%. CD4+ cells underwent sorting into CD25+CD127- cells for about five patients. Sequencing was performed on CD4+ Tregs sorted from blood. The receptors were sampled from a human donor with alopecia areata.

The chain is built from TRBV6-1 and TRBJ2-1, with TRBD1 identical over 7 bases. Losses at the gene ends were 5 bases for V and 7 bases for J; bases not matched to a gene: 8. Germline CDR1 reads MNHNS; CDR2 reads SASEGT. This CDR3 spans 14 amino acids. Written as DNA, the CDR3 is TGTGCCAGCAGTTTCGGGACAGTGGGGAATGAGCAGTTCTTC. Its protein is CASSFGTVGNEQFF.

The J gene is TRBJ2-7, the V gene TRBV2; either TRBD1 or TRBD2 may supply D (5 bases each). V lost 2 bases and J lost 5, with 10 bases in between. The germline V gene has CDR1 SNHLY and CDR2 FYNNEI. This CDR3 comprises 13 residues. The CDR3 nucleotides read TGTGCCAGCAGTGAAAGCAGGGACCACGAGCAGTACTTC. Translating it yields CASSESRDHEQYF.

The gene calls are TRBV6-5 and TRBJ2-3; D uncertain. Germline V lookup: CDR1 MNHEY, CDR2 SVGAGI. The CDR3 is 13 amino acids. Trimming took 6 bases from V and 4 from J, leaving 11 bases between them. CDR3 sequence reads: CASSRKRADTQYF. DNA of the CDR3: TGTGCCAGCAGCCGCAAACGGGCAGATACGCAGTATTTT.

This sequence joins TRBV7-9 and TRBJ2-5, with a possible D match to TRBD1 (5 bases). Deletions cut 1 base from V and 2 bases from J, with 17 bases between. Germline CDR1 SEHNR, CDR2 FQNEAQ (reference sequence). CDR3 length: 17 amino acids. The CDR3 DNA sequence: TGTGCCAGCAGCTTAGGATCCACAGGCATCGGGCAAGAGACCCAGTACTTC. Translating gives CASSLGSTGIGQETQYF.

This chain connects TRBV19 to TRBJ1-2; the D gene is possibly TRBD1 (6 bases). The CDR3 contains 13 residues. Germline V gene sequence: CDR1 LNHDA, CDR2 SQIVND (reference sequence). Trimming pared 6 bases from V and 0 bases from J, leaving 8 bases between. As DNA, the CDR3 is TGTGCCAGTAGGGACAGCGCTAACTATGGCTACACCTTC. Translated, it gives CASRDSANYGYTF.

The chain is built from TRBV28 and TRBJ1-3; D is unclear. The length of the CDR3 is 14 residues. The germline V gene has CDR1 MDHEN and CDR2 SYDVKM. The germline V and J ends were trimmed by 6 bases and 7 bases, with 16 bases remaining between them. The CDR3 DNA is TGTGCCAGCAGCGAAACCTGGGGAATCAACACCATATATTTT. It encodes CASSETWGINTIYF.

The V call is TRBV19, the J call TRBJ1-5; 7 bases agree with TRBD1. Losses at the gene ends were 6 bases for V and 0 bases for J; bases not matched to a gene: 8. In germline, CDR1 is LNHDA, CDR2 SQIVND (reference sequence). The CDR3 is made up of 16 amino acids. The CDR3 loop is CASRITGQFSNQPQHF. The CDR3 bases are TGTGCCAGTAGAATTACGGGACAGTTTAGCAATCAGCCCCAGCATTTT.

A few counts support this clone. The chain is built from TRBV18 and TRBJ1-1; D unresolved. This CDR3 has 13 amino acids. V lost 3 bases and J lost 1, with 6 bases in between. CDR1 KGHSH and CDR2 LQKENI come from the germline V gene. CDR3 in amino acids: CASSPRGNTEAFF. The DNA for the CDR3 is TGTGCCAGCTCACCTCGGGGGAACACTGAAGCTTTCTTT.

V gene TRBV5-5 combines with J gene TRBJ2-3, with D tentatively TRBD2 (6 bases). The CDR3 covers 15 residues. CDR1 is SGHKS, CDR2 YYEKEE, per germline (reference sequence). Trimming pared 0 bases from V and 5 bases from J, leaving 13 bases between. CDR3 residues: CASSLGPGSQDTQYF. The CDR3 nucleotides read TGTGCCAGCAGCTTGGGCCCCGGGAGCCAAGATACGCAGTATTTT.

A word on this clone: This sample includes further DNA sequences coding for the same CDR3. J is TRBJ2-5 and V is TRBV5-4, with D possibly TRBD2 on 7 matching bases. Germline V gene lookup returns CDR1 SGHNT and CDR2 YYREEE (reference sequence). Trimming took 7 bases from V and 2 from J, leaving 12 bases between them. This CDR3 has 13 amino acids. The CDR3 loop reads CASGGRGQETQYF. The CDR3 DNA is TGTGCCAGCGGGGGGCGGGGGCAAGAGACCCAGTACTTC.

The chain carries TRBV29-1 and TRBJ2-7, with D possibly being TRBD2 (5 bases). Between the trimmed V and J ends, which lost 6 bases and 7 bases, there was a span of 19 bases. CDR3 length: 13 amino acids. The germline V gene encodes CDR1 SQVTM and CDR2 ANQGSEA. CDR3 loop: CSVSPGLVGEQYF. DNA for the CDR3: TGCAGCGTCTCCCCGGGATTAGTGGGGGAGCAGTACTTC.